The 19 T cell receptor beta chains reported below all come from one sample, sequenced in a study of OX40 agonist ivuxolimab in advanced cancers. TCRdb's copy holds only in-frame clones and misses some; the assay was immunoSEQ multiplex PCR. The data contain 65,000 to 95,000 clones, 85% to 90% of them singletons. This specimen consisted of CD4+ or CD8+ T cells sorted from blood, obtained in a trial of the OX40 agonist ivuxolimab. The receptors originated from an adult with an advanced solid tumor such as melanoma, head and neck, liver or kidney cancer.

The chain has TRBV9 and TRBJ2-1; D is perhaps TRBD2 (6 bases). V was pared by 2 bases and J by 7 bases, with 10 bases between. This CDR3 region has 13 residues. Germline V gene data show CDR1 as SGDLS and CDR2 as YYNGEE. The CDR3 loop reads CASSVWDSNEQFF. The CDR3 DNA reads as TGTGCCAGCAGCGTTTGGGACTCGAATGAGCAGTTCTTC.

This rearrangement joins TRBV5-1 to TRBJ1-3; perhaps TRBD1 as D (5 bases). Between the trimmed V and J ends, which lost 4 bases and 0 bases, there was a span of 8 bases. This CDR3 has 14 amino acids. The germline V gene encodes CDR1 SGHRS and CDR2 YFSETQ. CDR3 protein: CASSGGSSGNTIYF. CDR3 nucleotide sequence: TGCGCCAGCAGCGGGGGGAGCTCTGGAAACACCATATATTTT.

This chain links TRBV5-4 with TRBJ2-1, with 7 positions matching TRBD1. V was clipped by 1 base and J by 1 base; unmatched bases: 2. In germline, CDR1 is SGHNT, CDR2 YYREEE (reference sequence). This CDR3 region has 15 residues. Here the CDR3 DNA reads TGTGCCAGCAGCTTGATGGGACAGTCCTACAATGAGCAGTTCTTC. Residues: CASSLMGQSYNEQFF.

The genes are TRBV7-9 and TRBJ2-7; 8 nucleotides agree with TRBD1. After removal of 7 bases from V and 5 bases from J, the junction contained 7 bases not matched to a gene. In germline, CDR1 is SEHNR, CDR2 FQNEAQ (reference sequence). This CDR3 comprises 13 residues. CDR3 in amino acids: CASNLQGGHEQYF. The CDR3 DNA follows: TGTGCCAGCAACCTACAGGGGGGCCACGAGCAGTACTTC.

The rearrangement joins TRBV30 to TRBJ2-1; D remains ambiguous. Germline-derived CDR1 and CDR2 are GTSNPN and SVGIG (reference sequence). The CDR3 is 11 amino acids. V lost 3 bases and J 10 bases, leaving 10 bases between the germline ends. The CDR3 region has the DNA TGTGCCTGGAGAGAGAAGAAGGAGCAGTTCTTC. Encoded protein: CAWREKKEQFF.

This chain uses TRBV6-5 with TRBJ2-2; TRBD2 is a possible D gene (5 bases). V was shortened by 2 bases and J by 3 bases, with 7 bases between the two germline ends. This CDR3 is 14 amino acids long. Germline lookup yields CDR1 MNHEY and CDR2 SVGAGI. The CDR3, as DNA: TGTGCCAGCAGTTACAACGGGGACACCGGGGAGCTGTTTTTT. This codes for CASSYNGDTGELFF.

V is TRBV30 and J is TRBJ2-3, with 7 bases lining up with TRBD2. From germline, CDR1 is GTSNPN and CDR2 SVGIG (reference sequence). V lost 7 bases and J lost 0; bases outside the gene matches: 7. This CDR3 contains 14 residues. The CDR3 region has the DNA TGTGCCTTCGGCCTAGCGGATAGCACAGATACGCAGTATTTT. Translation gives CAFGLADSTDTQYF.

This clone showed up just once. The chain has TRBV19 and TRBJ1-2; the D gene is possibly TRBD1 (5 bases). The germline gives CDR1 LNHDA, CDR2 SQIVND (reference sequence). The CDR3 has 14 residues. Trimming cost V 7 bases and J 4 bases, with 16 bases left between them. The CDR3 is CASTPRGSLYGYTF. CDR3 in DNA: TGTGCCAGTACCCCTCGGGGCAGTCTCTATGGCTACACCTTC.

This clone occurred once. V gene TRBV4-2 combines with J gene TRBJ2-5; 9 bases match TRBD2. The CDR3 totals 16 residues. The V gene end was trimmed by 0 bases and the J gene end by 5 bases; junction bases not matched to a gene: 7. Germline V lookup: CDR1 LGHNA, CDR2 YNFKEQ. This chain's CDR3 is CASSQESAGGWETQYF. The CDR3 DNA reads TGTGCCAGCAGCCAAGAGTCAGCGGGAGGATGGGAGACCCAGTACTTC.

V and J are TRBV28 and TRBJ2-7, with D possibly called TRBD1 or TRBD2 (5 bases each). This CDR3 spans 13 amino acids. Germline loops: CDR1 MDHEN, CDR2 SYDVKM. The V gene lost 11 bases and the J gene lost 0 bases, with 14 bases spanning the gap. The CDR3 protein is CAFQVGPSYEQYF. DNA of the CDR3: TGTGCCTTCCAGGTGGGACCCTCCTACGAGCAGTACTTC. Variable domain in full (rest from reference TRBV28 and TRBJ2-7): DVKVTQSSRYLVKRTGEKVFLECVQDMDHENMFWYRQDPGLGLRLIYFSYDVKMKEKGDIPEGYSVSREKKERFSLILESASTNQTSMYLCAFQVGPSYEQYFGPGTRLTVT.

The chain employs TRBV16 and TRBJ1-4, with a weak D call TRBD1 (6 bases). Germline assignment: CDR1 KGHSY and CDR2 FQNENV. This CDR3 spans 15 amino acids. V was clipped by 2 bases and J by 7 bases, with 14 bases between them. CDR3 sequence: CASSQVQGVGEKLFF. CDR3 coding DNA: TGTGCCAGCAGCCAAGTACAGGGAGTAGGTGAAAAACTGTTTTTT.

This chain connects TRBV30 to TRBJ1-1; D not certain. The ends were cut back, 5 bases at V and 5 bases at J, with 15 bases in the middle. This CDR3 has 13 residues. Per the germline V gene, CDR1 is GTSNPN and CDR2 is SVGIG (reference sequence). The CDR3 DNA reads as TGTGCCTGGTCTGCCGACTCGGGTACTGAAGCTTTCTTT. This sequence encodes CAWSADSGTEAFF.

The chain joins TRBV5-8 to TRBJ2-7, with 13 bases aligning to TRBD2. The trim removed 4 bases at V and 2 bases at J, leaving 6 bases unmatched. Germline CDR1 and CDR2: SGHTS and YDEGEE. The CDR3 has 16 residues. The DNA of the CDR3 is TGTGCCAGCAGCCCGGGACTAGCGGGACCGCCCTACGAGCAGTACTTC. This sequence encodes CASSPGLAGPPYEQYF.

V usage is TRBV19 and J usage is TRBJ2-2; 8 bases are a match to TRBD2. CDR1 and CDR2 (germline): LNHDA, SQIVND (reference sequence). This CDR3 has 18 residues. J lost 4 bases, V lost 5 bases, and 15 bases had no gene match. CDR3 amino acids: CASSPLGRGAGVTGELFF. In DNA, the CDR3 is TGTGCCAGTAGTCCCCTCGGTAGGGGAGCGGGAGTCACCGGGGAGCTGTTTTTT.

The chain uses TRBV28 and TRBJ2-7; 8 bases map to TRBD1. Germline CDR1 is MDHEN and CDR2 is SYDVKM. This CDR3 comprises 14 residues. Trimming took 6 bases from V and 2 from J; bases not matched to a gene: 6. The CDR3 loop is CASSTSQGAYEQYF. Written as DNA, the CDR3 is TGTGCCAGCAGCACCTCACAGGGGGCCTACGAGCAGTACTTC.

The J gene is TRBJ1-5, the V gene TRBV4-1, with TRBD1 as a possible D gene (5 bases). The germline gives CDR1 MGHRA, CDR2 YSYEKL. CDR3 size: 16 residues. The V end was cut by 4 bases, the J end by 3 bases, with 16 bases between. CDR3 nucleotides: TGCGCCAGCAGCCCAGCTTTTGGGGGGAACAATCAGCCCCAGCATTTT. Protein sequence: CASSPAFGGNNQPQHF.

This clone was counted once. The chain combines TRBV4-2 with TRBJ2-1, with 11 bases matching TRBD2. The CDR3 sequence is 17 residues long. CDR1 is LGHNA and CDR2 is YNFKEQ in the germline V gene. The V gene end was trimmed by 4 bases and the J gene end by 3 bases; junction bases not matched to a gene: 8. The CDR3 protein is CASSRLPGTSGYNEQFF. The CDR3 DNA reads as TGTGCCAGCAGCCGACTCCCCGGGACTAGCGGCTACAATGAGCAGTTCTTC.

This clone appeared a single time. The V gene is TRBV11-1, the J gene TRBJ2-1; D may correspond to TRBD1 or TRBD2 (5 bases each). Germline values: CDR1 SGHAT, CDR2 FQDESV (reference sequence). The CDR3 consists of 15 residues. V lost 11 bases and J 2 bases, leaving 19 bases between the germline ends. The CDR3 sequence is CAAANRGGPYNEQFF. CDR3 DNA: TGTGCCGCAGCAAATCGGGGCGGGCCCTACAATGAGCAGTTCTTC.

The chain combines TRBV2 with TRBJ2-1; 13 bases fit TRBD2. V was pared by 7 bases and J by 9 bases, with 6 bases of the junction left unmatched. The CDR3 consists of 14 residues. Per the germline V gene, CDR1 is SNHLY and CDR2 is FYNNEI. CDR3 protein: CASIRTSGRGEQFF. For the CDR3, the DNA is TGTGCCAGCATACGGACTAGCGGGAGAGGTGAGCAGTTCTTC. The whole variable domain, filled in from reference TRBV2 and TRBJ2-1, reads EPEVTQTPSHQVTQMGQEVILRCVPISNHLYFYWYRQILGQKVEFLVSFYNNEISEKSEIFDDQFSVERPDGSNFTLKIRSTKLEDSAMYFCASIRTSGRGEQFFGPGTRLTVL.